This TCR beta chain was obtained from a study of control samples from healthy donors and cancer patients. Libraries were prepared by immunoSEQ multiplex PCR; TCRdb keeps only in-frame clonotypes and omits some of them. This sample has about 55,000 clones, with approximately 91% found just once. The CDR3 is 15 residues long. V was clipped by 3 bases and J by 5 bases; unmatched bases: 4. Germline values: CDR1 MDHEN, CDR2 SYDVKM. V gene TRBV28 combines with J gene TRBJ1-5; 10 nucleotides match TRBD1. The sequencing input was blood. The TCR originated in a man aged 50 to 59 in good health. CDR3: CASSLTGTGDQPQHF. The CDR3 nucleotides are TGTGCCAGCAGTTTGACCGGGACAGGGGATCAGCCCCAGCATTTT.